This T cell receptor beta chain was found in a study of radiotherapy plus CTLA-4 blockade in lung cancer. CDR1 and CDR2 (germline): MDHEN, SYDVKM. The V gene lost 5 bases and the J gene lost 4 bases, with 20 bases spanning the gap. This CDR3 contains 16 residues. Libraries were prepared by immunoSEQ multiplex PCR; TCRdb keeps only in-frame clonotypes and omits some of them. The table lists under 95,000 clones, about 79% of them singletons, with 22% in the top ten. This sample comprised peripheral blood, obtained from a patient treated with radiotherapy plus ipilimumab. The chain uses TRBV28 and TRBJ1-2; tentative D call: TRBD1 (5 bases). The source of this sequence is a human donor with non-small cell lung cancer whose response to radiotherapy plus ipilimumab could not be evaluated. Some clones in this sample may be carry-over from other donors' samples. CDR3 coding DNA: TGTGCCAGCAGTGCACTCGGTCAGGGATCTGCCTATGGCTACACCTTC. It is translated as CASSALGQGSAYGYTF.